This TCR beta chain was retrieved from a study of cytomegalovirus exposure and HLA in healthy donors. Study observations and caveats: A later analysis appeared to link common viral pathogens to several of the most significant clusters.

PCR primers comprised 60 Vbeta and 13 Jbeta primers. TCRdb's table, derived via immunoSEQ multiplex PCR, lists solely in-frame clones and lacks some. The sample lists about 110,000 clones; roughly 68% were seen once. About this clone itself: Its specificity is unknown.

This sequence originates from a woman aged 25 to 39 in good health and CMV-seronegative. Sequenced input: PBMCs.

CDR3 bases: TGTGCCAGTAGTATAGGGACTAGCGGGATTGCCTTGGAGCAGTTCTTC. Translated: CASSIGTSGIALEQFF. This sequence joins TRBV19 and TRBJ2-1; 12 nucleotides match TRBD2. This CDR3 is built from 16 residues. Germline assignment: CDR1 LNHDA and CDR2 SQIVND (reference sequence). V lost 1 base, J lost 10 bases, and 8 bases stayed unmatched.